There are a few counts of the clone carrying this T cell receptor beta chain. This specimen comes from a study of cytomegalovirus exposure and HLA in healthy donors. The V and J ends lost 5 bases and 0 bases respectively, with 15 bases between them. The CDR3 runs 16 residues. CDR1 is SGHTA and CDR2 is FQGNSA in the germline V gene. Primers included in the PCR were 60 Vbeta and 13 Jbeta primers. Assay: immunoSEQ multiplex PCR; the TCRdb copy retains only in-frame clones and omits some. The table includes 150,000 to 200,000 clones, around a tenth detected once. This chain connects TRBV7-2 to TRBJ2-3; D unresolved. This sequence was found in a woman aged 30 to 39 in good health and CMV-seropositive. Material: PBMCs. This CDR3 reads CASSPRWASSTDTQYF. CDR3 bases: TGTGCCAGCAGCCCCCGGTGGGCTTCTAGCACAGATACGCAGTATTTT.